A few counts support the clone carrying this TCR beta chain. What it binds is unknown. Germline lookup yields CDR1 SGHRS and CDR2 YFSETQ. The CDR3 covers 15 residues. V was pared by 4 bases and J by 4 bases, with 9 bases of the junction left unmatched. Both TRBC1 and TRBC2 were covered by a beta constant-region primer of two equimolar oligonucleotides. The cDNA 3' end received a ligated single-stranded oligonucleotide carrying the SP2 primer and a 12-nucleotide UMI. TCRdb reanalysed the UMI-ligation and nested PCR reads using MiXCR and keeps one entry per CDR3 protein. The sample shows over 75,000 distinct CDR3 sequences, over 10% of them seen only once. Cells stained for CD3, CD4, CD8, CD45RA, CD27 and viability were sorted into four CD45RA/CD27 subsets. This specimen belongs to a study of naive and memory T cell subsets. Regarding the study as a whole: Diversity fell and Gini index rose from naive through CM, EM, EMRA. Over 95% of naive TCR sequences appeared only once after error correction, unlike memory subsets.

This TCR derives from a human donor in good health. Sequences were obtained from central memory CD4+ T cells from blood. The rearrangement joins TRBV5-1 to TRBJ2-5; TRBD2 aligns across 8 bases. This CDR3 reads CASSRAGTSGETQYF. In nucleotides, the CDR3 is TGCGCCAGCAGCCGGGCCGGGACTAGTGGAGAGACCCAGTACTTC.